This T cell receptor (beta chain) was documented in a study of CD4 T cell repertoires in COVID-19. Study as a whole: Relabeled CFSE-low cells, IL-2-expanded for about 10 days, met spikes from other coronaviruses.

Study-wide results and caveats: Suggested intraclonal diversification: top SARS-CoV-2-reactive clonotypes appeared in two or three memory subsets.

Donors had recovered from mild-to-severe COVID-19. Sequencing was done directly on freshly isolated, uncultured memory T cells. Only in-frame clones appear in the TCRdb table, and some are missing; sequencing was by immunoSEQ multiplex PCR. Altogether 65,000 to 95,000 clones are present, 83% being singletons, with the ten largest covering roughly 0.6%. This CDR3 spans 15 amino acids. Germline CDR1 reads SGHNT; CDR2 reads YYREEE (reference sequence). Trimming cost V 0 bases and J 5 bases, with 11 bases left between them. This clone was observed a handful of times. The antigen is not known. The chain employs TRBV5-4 and TRBJ2-2; D may be TRBD1 (5 bases). This TCR derives from a human donor who had COVID-19. The sample in question was CD4+ T cells from peripheral blood, obtained after recovery from COVID-19. CDR3 bases: TGTGCCAGCAGCTTGGGTCTGGGGCTTACCGGGGAGCTGTTTTTT. Its translation is CASSLGLGLTGELFF.